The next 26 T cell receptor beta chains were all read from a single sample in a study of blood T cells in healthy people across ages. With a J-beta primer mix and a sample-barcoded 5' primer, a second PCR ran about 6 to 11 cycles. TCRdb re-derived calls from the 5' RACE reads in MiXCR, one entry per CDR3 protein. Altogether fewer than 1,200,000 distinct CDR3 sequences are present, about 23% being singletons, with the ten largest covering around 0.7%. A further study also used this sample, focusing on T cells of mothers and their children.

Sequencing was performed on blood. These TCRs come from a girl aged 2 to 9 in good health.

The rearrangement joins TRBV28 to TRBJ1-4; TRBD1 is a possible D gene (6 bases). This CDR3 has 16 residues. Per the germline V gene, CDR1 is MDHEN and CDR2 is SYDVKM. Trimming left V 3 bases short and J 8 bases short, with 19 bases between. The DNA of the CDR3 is TGTGCCAGCAGTTTTCGGGGGGCAGGGGAAAACGAAAAACTGTTTTTT. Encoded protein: CASSFRGAGENEKLFF.

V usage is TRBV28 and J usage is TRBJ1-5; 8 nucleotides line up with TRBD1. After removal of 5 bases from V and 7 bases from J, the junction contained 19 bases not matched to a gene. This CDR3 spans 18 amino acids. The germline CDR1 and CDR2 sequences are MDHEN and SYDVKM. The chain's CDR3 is CASSPTQRRQGLGQPQHF. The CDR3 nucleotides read TGTGCCAGCAGTCCTACCCAACGAAGACAGGGGTTGGGACAGCCCCAGCATTTT. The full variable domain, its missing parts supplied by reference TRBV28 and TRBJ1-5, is DVKVTQSSRYLVKRTGEKVFLECVQDMDHENMFWYRQDPGLGLRLIYFSYDVKMKEKGDIPEGYSVSREKKERFSLILESASTNQTSMYLCASSPTQRRQGLGQPQHFGDGTRLSIL.

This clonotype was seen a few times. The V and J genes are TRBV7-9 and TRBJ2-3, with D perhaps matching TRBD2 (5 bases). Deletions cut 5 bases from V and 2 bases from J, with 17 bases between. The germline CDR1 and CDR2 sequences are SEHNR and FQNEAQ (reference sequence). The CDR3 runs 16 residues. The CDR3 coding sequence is TGTGCCAGCAGCCGTGGGGAGCAGAGTTACACAGATACGCAGTATTTT. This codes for CASSRGEQSYTDTQYF.

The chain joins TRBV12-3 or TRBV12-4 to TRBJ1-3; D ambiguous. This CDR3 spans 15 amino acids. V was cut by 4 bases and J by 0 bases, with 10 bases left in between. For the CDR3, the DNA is TGTGCCAGCAGTTCGTGGCAGAACTCTGGAAACACCATATATTTT. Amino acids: CASSSWQNSGNTIYF.

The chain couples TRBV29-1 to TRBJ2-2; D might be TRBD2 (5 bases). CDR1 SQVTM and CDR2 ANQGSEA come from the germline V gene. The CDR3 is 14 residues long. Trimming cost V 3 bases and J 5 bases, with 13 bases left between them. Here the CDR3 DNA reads TGCAGCGTTGAGACGGGGAAAGCTACCGGGGAGCTGTTTTTT. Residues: CSVETGKATGELFF.

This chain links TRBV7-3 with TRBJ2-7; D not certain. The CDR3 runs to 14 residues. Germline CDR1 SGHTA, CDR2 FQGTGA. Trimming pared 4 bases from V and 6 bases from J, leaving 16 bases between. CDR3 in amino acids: CASSSNHRGSEQYF. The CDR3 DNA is TGTGCCAGCAGCTCCAATCACCGAGGTAGCGAGCAGTACTTC.

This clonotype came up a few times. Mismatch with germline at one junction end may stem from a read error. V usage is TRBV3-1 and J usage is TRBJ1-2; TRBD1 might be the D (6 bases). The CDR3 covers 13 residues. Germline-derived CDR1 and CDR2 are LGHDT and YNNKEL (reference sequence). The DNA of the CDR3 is TGTGCCGGCAGCCAGGGGCAGTCGGGTGGCTACACCTTC. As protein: CAGSQGQSGGYTF.

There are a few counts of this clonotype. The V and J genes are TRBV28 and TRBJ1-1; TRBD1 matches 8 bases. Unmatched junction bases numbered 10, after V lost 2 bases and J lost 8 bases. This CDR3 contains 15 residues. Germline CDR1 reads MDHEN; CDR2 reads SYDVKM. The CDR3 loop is CASSLTGTGVTEAFF. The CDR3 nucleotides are TGTGCCAGCAGTTTAACCGGGACAGGTGTCACGGAAGCTTTCTTT.

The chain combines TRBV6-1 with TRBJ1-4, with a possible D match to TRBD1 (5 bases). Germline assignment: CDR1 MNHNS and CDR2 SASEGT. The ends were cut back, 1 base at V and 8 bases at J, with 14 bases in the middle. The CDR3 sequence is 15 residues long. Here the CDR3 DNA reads TGTGCCAGCAGTGAAGAAGGGGACCTGGGAGAAAAACTGTTTTTT. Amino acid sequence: CASSEEGDLGEKLFF.

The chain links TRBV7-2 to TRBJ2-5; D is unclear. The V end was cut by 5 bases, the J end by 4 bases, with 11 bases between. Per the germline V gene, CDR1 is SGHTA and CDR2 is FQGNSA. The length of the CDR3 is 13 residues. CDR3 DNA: TGTGCCAGCAGCGCCGCCAAGGGAGAGACCCAGTACTTC. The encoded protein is CASSAAKGETQYF.

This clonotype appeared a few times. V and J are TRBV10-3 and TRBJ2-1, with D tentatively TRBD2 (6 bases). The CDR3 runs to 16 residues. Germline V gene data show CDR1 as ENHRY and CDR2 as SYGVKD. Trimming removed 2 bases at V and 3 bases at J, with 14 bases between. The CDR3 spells CAISEMRDRHYNEQFF. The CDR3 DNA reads TGTGCCATCAGTGAGATGCGGGATCGCCACTACAATGAGCAGTTCTTC.

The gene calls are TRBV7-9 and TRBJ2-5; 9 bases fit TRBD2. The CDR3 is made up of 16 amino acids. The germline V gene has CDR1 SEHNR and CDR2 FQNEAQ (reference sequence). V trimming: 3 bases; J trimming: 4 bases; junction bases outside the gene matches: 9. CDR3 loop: CASSLIAGVGIETQYF. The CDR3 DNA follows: TGTGCCAGCAGCTTGATAGCGGGAGTAGGCATAGAGACCCAGTACTTC.

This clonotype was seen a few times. DNA for the CDR3: TGCAGTGCAAACGTTAGAGCCTACGAGCAGTACTTC. Translated, it gives CSANVRAYEQYF. The V and J genes are TRBV20-1 and TRBJ2-5; D gene uncertain. With the DNA end fitting TRBJ2-7 better, the J assignment may be wrong. The CDR3 is 12 residues long. The germline V gene has CDR1 DFQATT and CDR2 SNEGSKA (reference sequence).

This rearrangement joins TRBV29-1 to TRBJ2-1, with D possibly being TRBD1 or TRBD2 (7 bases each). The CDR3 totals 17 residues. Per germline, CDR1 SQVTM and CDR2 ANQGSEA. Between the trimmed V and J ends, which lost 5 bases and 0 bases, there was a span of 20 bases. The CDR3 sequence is CSVWAGGGGSSYNEQFF. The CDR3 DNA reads TGCAGCGTTTGGGCAGGGGGGGGTGGCAGCTCCTACAATGAGCAGTTCTTC.

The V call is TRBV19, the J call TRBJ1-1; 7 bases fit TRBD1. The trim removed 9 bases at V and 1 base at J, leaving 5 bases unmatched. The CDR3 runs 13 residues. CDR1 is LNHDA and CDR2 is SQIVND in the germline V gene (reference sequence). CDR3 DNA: TGTGCCAGCCGGGACAGTTGGAACACTGAAGCTTTCTTT. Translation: CASRDSWNTEAFF.

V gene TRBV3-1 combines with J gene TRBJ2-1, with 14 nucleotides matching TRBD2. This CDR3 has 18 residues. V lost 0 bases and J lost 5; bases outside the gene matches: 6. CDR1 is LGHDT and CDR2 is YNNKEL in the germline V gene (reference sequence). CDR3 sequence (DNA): TGTGCCAGCAGCCAAGAGGTGACTAGCGGGAGGGGGAACAATGAGCAGTTCTTC. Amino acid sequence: CASSQEVTSGRGNNEQFF.

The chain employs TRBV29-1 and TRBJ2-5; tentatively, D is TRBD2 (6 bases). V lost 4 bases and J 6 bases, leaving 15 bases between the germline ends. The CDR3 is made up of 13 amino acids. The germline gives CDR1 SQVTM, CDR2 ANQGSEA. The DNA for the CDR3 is TGCAGCGTTGGAGACCAGGCGGGGAAGACCCAGTACTTC. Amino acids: CSVGDQAGKTQYF.

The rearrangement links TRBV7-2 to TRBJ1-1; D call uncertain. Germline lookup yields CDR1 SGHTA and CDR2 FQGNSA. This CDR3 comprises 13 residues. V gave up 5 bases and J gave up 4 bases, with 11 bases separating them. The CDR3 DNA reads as TGTGCCAGCAGCCCCCATGCCCGCACTGAAGCTTTCTTT. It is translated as CASSPHARTEAFF. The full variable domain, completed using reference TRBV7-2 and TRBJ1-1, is GAGVSQSPSNKVTEKGKDVELRCDPISGHTALYWYRQSLGQGLEFLIYFQGNSAPDKSGLPSDRFSAERTGGSVSTLTIQRTQQEDSAVYLCASSPHARTEAFFGQGTRLTVV.

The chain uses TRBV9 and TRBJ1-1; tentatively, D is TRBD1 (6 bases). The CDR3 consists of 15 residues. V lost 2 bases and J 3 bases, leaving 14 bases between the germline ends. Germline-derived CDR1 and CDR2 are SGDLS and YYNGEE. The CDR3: CASSVDAGADTEAFF. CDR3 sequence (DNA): TGTGCCAGCAGCGTTGACGCAGGGGCCGACACTGAAGCTTTCTTT.

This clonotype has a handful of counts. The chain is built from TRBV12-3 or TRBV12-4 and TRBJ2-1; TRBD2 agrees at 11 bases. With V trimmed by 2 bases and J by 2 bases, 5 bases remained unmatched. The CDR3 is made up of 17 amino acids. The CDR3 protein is CASSLSTSGRTYNEQFF. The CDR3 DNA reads TGTGCCAGCAGTTTATCAACTAGCGGGAGAACCTACAATGAGCAGTTCTTC.

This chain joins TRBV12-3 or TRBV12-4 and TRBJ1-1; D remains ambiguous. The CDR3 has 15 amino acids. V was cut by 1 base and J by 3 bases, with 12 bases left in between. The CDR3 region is CASSLGGRPYTEAFF. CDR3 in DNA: TGTGCCAGCAGTTTAGGAGGACGGCCTTACACTGAAGCTTTCTTT.

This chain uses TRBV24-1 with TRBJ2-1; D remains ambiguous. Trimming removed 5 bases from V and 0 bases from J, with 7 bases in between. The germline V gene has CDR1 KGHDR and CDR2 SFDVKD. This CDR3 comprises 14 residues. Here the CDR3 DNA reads TGTGCCACCAGTGGTGAAACCTCCTACAATGAGCAGTTCTTC. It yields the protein CATSGETSYNEQFF.

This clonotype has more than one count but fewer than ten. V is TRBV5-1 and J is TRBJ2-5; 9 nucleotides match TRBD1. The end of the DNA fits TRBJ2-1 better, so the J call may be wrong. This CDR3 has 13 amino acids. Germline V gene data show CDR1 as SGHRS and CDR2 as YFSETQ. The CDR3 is CASSGTGNNEQFF. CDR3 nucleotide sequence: TGCGCCAGCAGCGGGACAGGGAACAATGAGCAGTTCTTC.

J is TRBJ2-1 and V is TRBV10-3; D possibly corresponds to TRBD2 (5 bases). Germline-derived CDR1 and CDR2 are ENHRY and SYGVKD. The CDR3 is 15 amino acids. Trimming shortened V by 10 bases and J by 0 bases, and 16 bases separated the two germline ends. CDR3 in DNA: TGTGCCACCTCCCCAGCGGAGAGCTCCTACAATGAGCAGTTCTTC. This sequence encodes CATSPAESSYNEQFF.

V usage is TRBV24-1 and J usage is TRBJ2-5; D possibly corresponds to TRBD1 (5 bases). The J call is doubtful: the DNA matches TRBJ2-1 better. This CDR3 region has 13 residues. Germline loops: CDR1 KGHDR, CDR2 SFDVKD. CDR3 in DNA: TGTGCCACCAGTGAGTCAGGGTTTACTGAGCAGTTCTTC. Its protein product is CATSESGFTEQFF.

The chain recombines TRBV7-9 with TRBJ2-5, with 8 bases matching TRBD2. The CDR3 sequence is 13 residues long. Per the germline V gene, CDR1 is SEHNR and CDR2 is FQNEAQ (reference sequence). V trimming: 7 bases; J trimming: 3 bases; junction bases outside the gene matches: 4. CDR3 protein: CASTVLAEETQYF. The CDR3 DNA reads TGTGCCAGCACTGTACTAGCGGAAGAGACCCAGTACTTC. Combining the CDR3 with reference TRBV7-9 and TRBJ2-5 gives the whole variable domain DTGVSQNPRHKITKRGQNVTFRCDPISEHNRLYWYRQTLGQGPEFLTYFQNEAQLEKSRLLSDRFSAERPKGSFSTLEIQRTEQGDSAMYLCASTVLAEETQYFGPGTRLLVL.